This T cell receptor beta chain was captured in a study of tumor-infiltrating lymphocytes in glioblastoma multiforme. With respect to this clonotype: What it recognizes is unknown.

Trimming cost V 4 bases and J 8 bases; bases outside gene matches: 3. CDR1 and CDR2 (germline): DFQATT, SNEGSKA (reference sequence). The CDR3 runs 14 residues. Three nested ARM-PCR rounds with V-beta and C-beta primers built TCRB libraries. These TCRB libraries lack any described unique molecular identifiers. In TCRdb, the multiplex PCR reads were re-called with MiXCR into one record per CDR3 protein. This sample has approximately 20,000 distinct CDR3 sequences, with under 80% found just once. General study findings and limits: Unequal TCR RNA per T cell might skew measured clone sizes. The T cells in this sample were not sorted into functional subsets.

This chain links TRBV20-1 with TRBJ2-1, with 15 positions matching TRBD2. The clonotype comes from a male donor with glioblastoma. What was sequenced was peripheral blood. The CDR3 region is CSAKGLAGGHEQFF. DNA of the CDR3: TGCAGTGCTAAGGGACTAGCGGGAGGACATGAGCAGTTCTTC.